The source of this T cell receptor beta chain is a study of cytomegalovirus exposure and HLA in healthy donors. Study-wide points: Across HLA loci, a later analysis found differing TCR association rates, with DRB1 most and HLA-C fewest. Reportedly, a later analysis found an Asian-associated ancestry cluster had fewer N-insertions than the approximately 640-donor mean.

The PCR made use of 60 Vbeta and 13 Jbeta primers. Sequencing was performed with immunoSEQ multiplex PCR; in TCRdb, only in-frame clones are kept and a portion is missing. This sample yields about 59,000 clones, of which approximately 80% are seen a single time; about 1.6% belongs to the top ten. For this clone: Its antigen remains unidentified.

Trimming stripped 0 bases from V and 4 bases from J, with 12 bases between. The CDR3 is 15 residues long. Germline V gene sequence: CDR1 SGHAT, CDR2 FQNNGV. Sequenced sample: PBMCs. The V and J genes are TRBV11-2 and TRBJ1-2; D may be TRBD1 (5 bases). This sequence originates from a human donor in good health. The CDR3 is CASSLDSAQGYGYTF. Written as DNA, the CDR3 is TGTGCCAGCAGCTTAGATTCGGCGCAGGGCTATGGCTACACCTTC.